This T cell receptor beta chain is drawn from a study of CD4 T cells in relation to SARS-CoV-2 and coronaviruses (dated by TCRdb to the early 2020s). Context from the whole study: Patient-derived lymphoblastoid cell lines were used to map the HLA restriction of shared crossreactive spike epitopes. At the level of individual TCR clonotypes, the study evaluated whether memory CD4+ T cells crossreact between the spike proteins of SARS-CoV-2 and those of common cold coronaviruses. A different, Illumina-based TCR-beta assay was used to sequence expansion assays from other donors in the study. The Adaptive Biotechnologies TCR-sequencing kit was used for samples from a few pre-COVID donors and for the naive versus memory experiments, whereas the other data were Illumina-based. Overall study outcomes, separate from this receptor: The study was limited by small numbers of patients and tested TCRs. In about 60% of donors, memory CD4+ clonotypes turned up that crossrecognized SARS-CoV-2 and at least one common cold coronavirus spike. Naive versus memory sequencing indicated that memory recall responses, rather than primary responses primed during culture, are detected by the assay. Crossreactivity analysis centred on spike protein, so crossreactivity against other viral proteins was not assessed. Significantly weaker SARS-CoV-2-driven expansion was shown by crossreactive clones than by monoreactive clones, consistent with antigenic imprinting. No donor contributed both pre-pandemic and post-infection samples, which limited tracing the source of pre-existing responses.

The germline V gene (reference sequence) provides CDR1 LNHDA and CDR2 SQIVND. Trimming removed 5 bases from V and 3 bases from J, leaving 11 bases between the germline ends. Spanning cysteine to phenylalanine, the CDR3 consists of 14 amino acids. Only CDR3 DNA remains: 42 bases, in frame from the first base. CD4+ T cells from unexposed donors were collected before the COVID-19 pandemic (2011-2018). Naive and memory CD4+ T cells were separated from cryopreserved PBMCs through CD4 enrichment, which was followed by EasySep naive CD4+ T cell enrichment. The leukapheresis product used for the unexposed donors was purchased from a commercial source. Ficoll-Paque PLUS gradient centrifugation was used to isolate PBMCs from either whole blood or leukapheresis product. PBMCs were either cryopreserved at -140°C or used fresh in the expansion assay. The QIAamp Micro DNA Kit was used to extract genomic DNA from the CD4+ T cells.

DNA from uncultured naive and memory CD4+ T cells underwent immunoSEQ TCR-beta sequencing at deep resolution. The original methods were these. During preprocessing, nonproductive sequences were discarded, as were any CDR3s that did not begin with C, did not end with F or W, or were shorter than 7 amino acids. Cultured and uncultured naive and memory CD4+ repertoires were searched for previously identified spike- and CEF-reactive CDR3s. CDR3 homology was quantified as pairwise Levenshtein distance, calculated with the stringdist R package after three terminal residues were trimmed from each end. Here the immuneACCESS table is served through TCRdb, limited to in-frame sequences with V and J called. Missing clones are a known gap in these copies; in checked studies unresolved V genes cover under half, and the rest lacks a known reason. That table gives V, J and clone size, and the DNA gave D and trimming. The sample profile shows under 65,000 clones; 86% of them were found once. The ten largest account for about 1.3% of the sample.

On this clone: Its specific antigen is unknown. Base qualities are not provided; no much larger clone lies one nucleotide away.

The clonotype was recovered from a human donor in good health. Rearrangement joined TRBV19 to TRBJ2-1, with the D segment identity uncertain. Source material: memory CD4+ T cells from PBMCs. Reading the label with the study, this specimen's cell subset or site is: memory (non-naive) CD4+ T cells. The CDR3 reads as follows: CASSEKPGYNEQFF. The nucleotides read TGTGCCAGTAGTGAGAAGCCAGGCTACAATGAGCAGTTCTTC.